At least ten counts were recorded for the clone carrying this TCR beta chain. Its matching antigen is unknown. Noted time point: pre-sensitization, week 0. This sample's treatment: therapeutic diphenylcyclopropenone sensitization with weekly scalp DPC. TCRdb independently ran MiXCR on the RACE reads; one entry per CDR3 protein. The sample has more than 250,000 distinct CDR3 sequences; around 9.3% are singletons. This CDR3 spans 17 amino acids. J was trimmed by 1 base and V by 10 bases; bases with no gene match: 11. CDR1 and CDR2 (germline): ENHRY, SYGVKD. The data derive from a study of human T cells and chemical hapten exposure. Study-wide points: Among expanded TCRs, significantly more large CDR3 similarity clusters formed than among controls.

The sequenced sample was whole blood, obtained in connection with sensitization to the hapten diphenylcyclopropenone (DPC). The genes are TRBV10-3 and TRBJ2-1; TRBD2 matches 12 bases. This sequence was found in a woman aged 40 to 55 with alopecia areata. Some clones in this sample may be carry-over from other donors' samples. The DNA for the CDR3 is TGTGCCACCACGTCCCCTGGGACTAGCGGGTCCTACAATGAGCAGTTCTTC. Residues: CATTSPGTSGSYNEQFF.